This TCR beta chain was profiled in a study of cytomegalovirus exposure and HLA in healthy donors. Study-wide results and caveats: Cytomegalovirus association was assigned to under 200 TCR beta chains.

The table came from immunoSEQ multiplex PCR; TCRdb's copy has only in-frame clones and leaves some out. Of roughly 120,000 clones in the sample, around 94% were seen once. The donors were members of the validation cohort, which comprised 90 to 150 subjects and was separate from the first cohort of roughly 700 subjects. Remarks on this clone: Its matching antigen is unknown.

This CDR3 spans 20 amino acids. CDR1 and CDR2 from the germline V gene are SNHLY and FYNNEI. V was clipped by 5 bases and J by 4 bases; unmatched bases: 18. The sample was PBMCs. The source is a woman under 30 in good health and CMV-seronegative. The chain uses TRBV2 and TRBJ1-6; TRBD1 matches at 9 bases. For the CDR3, the DNA is TGTGCCAGCAGTTTAGACCGGGACAGGGATGGACTGGGGTATAATTCACCCCTCCACTTT. Translated, it gives CASSLDRDRDGLGYNSPLHF. The variable domain in full, with the rest retrieved from reference TRBV2 and TRBJ1-6, is EPEVTQTPSHQVTQMGQEVILRCVPISNHLYFYWYRQILGQKVEFLVSFYNNEISEKSEIFDDQFSVERPDGSNFTLKIRSTKLEDSAMYFCASSLDRDRDGLGYNSPLHFGNGTRLTVT.